A selection of T cell receptor beta chains follows, all from one sample in a study of glioma-infiltrating T cells. TCRdb analysed the multiplex PCR reads with MiXCR anew, one entry per CDR3 protein. Counted here are 170,000 or so distinct CDR3 sequences, roughly two fifths occurring once; the ten biggest clones make up around 5%. Material: glioma tissue, nonneoplastic brain tissue, or PBMCs (not recorded which). These receptor sequences come from a human donor with low-grade glioma or glioblastoma, undergoing nonglioma brain surgery, or in good health (not recorded which). Both conserved end residues are part of each CDR3. The D gene is left open where the match is weak. Part of the rows lack a size; the others show once, few, many or a class for expanded clones.

V	J	size	D	CDR3	DNA
TRBV27	TRBJ2-7	NA	TRBD2	CASSFTSGLLEQYF	TGTGCCAGCAGTTTTACTAGCGGGCTTCTGGAGCAGTACTTC
TRBV20-1	TRBJ2-1	many	NA	CSVSREEQFF	TGCAGTGTCTCCCGGGAGGAGCAGTTCTTC
TRBV27	TRBJ2-7	NA	TRBD1	CASSPNTSGTGFDEQYF	TGTGCCAGCAGCCCTAACACCTCCGGGACAGGGTTCGACGAGCAGTACTTC
TRBV28	TRBJ2-1	many	NA	CASIAAGAYNEQFF	TGTGCCAGCATTGCCGCGGGTGCCTACAATGAGCAGTTCTTC
TRBV27	TRBJ2-7	NA	TRBD2	CASIPTSGNGDEQYF	TGTGCCAGCATTCCGACTAGCGGGAACGGGGACGAGCAGTACTTC
TRBV28	TRBJ2-4	many	TRBD1	CASSLGQGARGLYF	TGTGCCAGCAGTCTAGGACAGGGGGCCCGGGGGCTGTACTTC
TRBV2	TRBJ1-5	few	NA	CASSHAGSGVNQPQHF	TGTGCCAGCAGTCACGCAGGGTCGGGAGTTAATCAGCCCCAGCATTTT
TRBV7-9	TRBJ1-1	NA	TRBD1	CASSLGTGRQNTEAFF	TGTGCCAGCAGCTTGGGGACAGGTCGTCAGAACACTGAAGCTTTCTTT
TRBV15	TRBJ1-4	many	TRBD1	CATSRDRDRGDEKLFF	TGTGCCACCAGCAGAGATCGGGACAGGGGAGATGAAAAACTGTTTTTT
TRBV6-2/TRBV6-3	TRBJ2-3	NA	NA	CASRKWTNSSTDTQYF	TGTGCCAGCAGAAAATGGACTAACTCCTCAACAGATACGCAGTATTTT
TRBV6-1	TRBJ2-1	many	TRBD2	CASSYASGSLHNEQFF	TGTGCCAGCAGCTACGCTAGCGGGAGTCTCCACAATGAGCAGTTCTTC
TRBV4-1	TRBJ2-1	NA	TRBD1	CASSDGRTGVFDEQFF	TGCGCCAGCAGCGACGGAAGGACAGGGGTCTTCGATGAGCAGTTCTTC
TRBV14	TRBJ2-7	NA	NA	CASSQDEDLGYEQYF	TGTGCCAGCAGCCAAGATGAGGACCTCGGGTACGAGCAGTACTTC
TRBV30	TRBJ2-7	NA	NA	CAWSVFLASYEQYF	TGTGCCTGGAGTGTTTTTCTAGCTAGCTACGAGCAGTACTTC
TRBV14	TRBJ1-1	many	NA	CASSLNGNQAFF	TGTGCCAGCAGTCTCAACGGAAATCAAGCTTTCTTT
TRBV3-1	TRBJ2-1	many	NA	CASSLRTANEQFF	TGTGCCAGCAGCCTAAGGACAGCAAATGAGCAGTTCTTC
TRBV5-1	TRBJ2-1	few	NA	CASSFQTGNNEQFF	TGCGCCAGCAGCTTCCAGACTGGTAACAATGAGCAGTTCTTC
TRBV18	TRBJ1-1	NA	NA	CASSPPEANTEAFF	TGTGCCAGCTCACCACCAGAGGCGAACACTGAAGCTTTCTTT
TRBV29-1	TRBJ2-1	many	TRBD1	CSAGTGYPFF	TGCAGCGCAGGGACAGGGTATCCGTTCTTC
TRBV12-3/TRBV12-4	TRBJ1-5	many	NA	CASTRYNQPQHF	TGTGCCAGCACACGGTACAATCAGCCCCAGCATTTT
TRBV3-1	TRBJ2-1	many	NA	CASISASNEQFF	TGTGCCAGCATATCAGCGTCCAATGAGCAGTTCTTC
TRBV2	TRBJ2-1	NA	TRBD2	CARTGLANNEQFF	TGTGCCAGGACGGGACTAGCCAACAATGAGCAGTTCTTC
TRBV5-1	TRBJ1-1	few	NA	CASSLIQTRNTEAFF	TGCGCCAGCAGCTTGATACAGACCCGGAACACTGAAGCTTTCTTT
TRBV29-1	TRBJ2-5	few	NA	CSVEDIAVQETQYF	TGCAGCGTTGAAGATATCGCAGTACAAGAGACCCAGTACTTC
TRBV4-2	TRBJ1-4	NA	NA	CASSQDLRQEAEKLFF	TGTGCCAGCAGCCAAGATTTAAGGCAGGAGGCTGAAAAACTGTTTTTT
TRBV20-1	TRBJ2-7	many	NA	CSADKGGLEQYF	TGCAGTGCCGACAAAGGGGGTCTCGAGCAGTACTTC
TRBV14	TRBJ2-1	many	NA	CASSQLRDKNEQFF	TGTGCCAGCAGCCAACTCCGTGATAAGAATGAGCAGTTCTTC
TRBV19	TRBJ2-1	NA	NA	CASSTVMDSPSYNEQFF	TGTGCCAGTAGTACCGTTATGGACAGCCCATCCTACAATGAGCAGTTCTTC
TRBV5-1	TRBJ2-1	NA	NA	CASSSSGMGYNEQLF	TGCGCCAGCAGCTCCTCAGGGATGGGCTACAATGAGCAGCTCTTC
TRBV3-1	TRBJ2-7	NA	NA	CASSQWSYEQYF	TGTGCCAGCAGCCAGTGGAGTTACGAGCAGTACTTC
TRBV15	TRBJ1-1	NA	TRBD1	CATSGLDRVRFLVTEAFF	TGTGCCACCAGCGGATTAGACAGGGTTCGGTTTTTGGTAACTGAAGCTTTCTTT
TRBV7-9	TRBJ2-7	NA	NA	CASSLGGGNEQYF	TGTGCCAGCAGCTTAGGGGGAGGAAATGAGCAGTACTTC
TRBV29-1	TRBJ2-5	NA	NA	CSVETGTRQETQYF	TGCAGCGTTGAAACGGGGACCAGGCAAGAGACCCAGTACTTC
TRBV29-1	TRBJ2-2	NA	NA	CSVVTGGTGELFF	TGCAGCGTTGTAACCGGTGGCACCGGGGAGCTGTTTTTT
TRBV19	TRBJ2-3	many	TRBD1	CASKFRGIKADTQYF	TGTGCCAGCAAATTCAGGGGGATCAAGGCAGATACGCAGTATTTT
TRBV29-1	TRBJ2-1	many	NA	CSGGGTYNEQFF	TGCAGCGGAGGTGGGACTTACAATGAGCAGTTCTTC
TRBV5-1	TRBJ2-3	NA	NA	CASGFGSVTDTQYF	TGCGCCAGCGGCTTCGGGAGCGTCACAGATACGCAGTATTTT
TRBV10-3	TRBJ1-2	NA	NA	CPISAERDYRYTF	TGTCCCATCAGTGCCGAAAGGGACTATCGCTACACCTTC
TRBV28	TRBJ2-7	many	NA	CASSFVTGVYEQYF	TGTGCCAGCAGTTTCGTGACAGGAGTCTACGAGCAGTACTTC
TRBV6-9	TRBJ2-3	NA	NA	CASSSLQGADTQYF	TGTGCCAGCAGTTCGCTCCAAGGGGCAGATACGCAGTATTTT
TRBV2	TRBJ2-2	many	TRBD1	CASRQGDNTGELFF	TGTGCCAGCCGACAGGGGGATAACACCGGGGAGCTGTTTTTT
TRBV10-3	TRBJ1-5	many	NA	CATRGEGSNQPQHF	TGTGCCACCCGAGGGGAGGGTAGCAATCAGCCCCAGCATTTT
TRBV24-1	TRBJ2-1	NA	TRBD1	CATSDLPPGTGGSEQFF	TGTGCCACCAGTGATTTGCCCCCCGGGACAGGGGGAAGTGAGCAGTTCTTC
TRBV28	TRBJ1-5	many	NA	CASSPQAGARNHQPQHF	TGTGCCAGCAGTCCACAAGCGGGAGCCAGGAACCATCAGCCCCAGCATTTT
TRBV11-2	TRBJ2-1	NA	TRBD1	CASSKGGSTSYNEQFF	TGTGCCAGCAGCAAAGGGGGCTCAACCTCCTACAATGAGCAGTTCTTC
TRBV20-1	TRBJ1-4	NA	TRBD1	CSAAGQGEKLFF	TGCAGTGCCGCGGGACAGGGAGAAAAACTGTTTTTT
TRBV10-3	TRBJ2-5	NA	NA	CAISKGIKETRYF	TGTGCCATCAGTAAGGGGATCAAGGAGACCCGGTACTTC
TRBV20-1	TRBJ1-1	many	TRBD1	CSANQDRTEAFF	TGCAGTGCTAATCAGGACAGGACTGAAGCTTTCTTT
TRBV24-1	TRBJ2-1	many	TRBD2	CATRGLAGGLYNEQFF	TGTGCCACCAGGGGACTAGCGGGAGGGCTATACAATGAGCAGTTCTTC
TRBV2	TRBJ2-3	NA	NA	CASIVPGESKDTQYF	TGTGCCAGCATAGTACCGGGGGAAAGCAAAGATACGCAGTATTTT
TRBV6-1	TRBJ2-1	many	TRBD2	CASKGLAGGSYNEQFF	TGTGCCAGCAAAGGACTAGCGGGAGGATCCTACAATGAGCAGTTCTTC
TRBV30	TRBJ1-2	NA	NA	CAWSVQGVDGYTF	TGTGCCTGGAGTGTACAAGGGGTTGATGGCTACACCTTC
TRBV6-5	TRBJ2-3	NA	NA	CASSYPNLAARNSGTDTQYF	TGTGCCAGCAGTTACCCGAACTTAGCGGCCAGAAACTCCGGCACAGATACGCAGTATTTT
TRBV18	TRBJ2-5	NA	NA	CARSPGTRETQYF	TGTGCCAGATCACCCGGGACCCGAGAGACCCAGTACTTC